The sequence of this T cell receptor beta chain was determined in a study of blood T cell repertoires in COVID-19. Some clones are missing from TCRdb's copy, which holds only in-frame ones; the method was immunoSEQ multiplex PCR. The sample has under 45,000 clones, over 60% seen once. Source material: peripheral blood. This sequence originates from an older woman with acute or convalescent COVID-19.

The CDR3 nucleotides are TGTGCCAGCAGTGAAAGGGGACTAGCGGGAACCAGCTCCTACAATGAGCAGTTCTTC. Protein sequence: CASSERGLAGTSSYNEQFF. The chain has TRBV2 and TRBJ2-1, with TRBD2 matching over 13 bases. CDR1 is SNHLY and CDR2 is FYNNEI in the germline V gene. This CDR3 contains 19 residues. The trim removed 2 bases at V and 0 bases at J, leaving 7 bases unmatched.